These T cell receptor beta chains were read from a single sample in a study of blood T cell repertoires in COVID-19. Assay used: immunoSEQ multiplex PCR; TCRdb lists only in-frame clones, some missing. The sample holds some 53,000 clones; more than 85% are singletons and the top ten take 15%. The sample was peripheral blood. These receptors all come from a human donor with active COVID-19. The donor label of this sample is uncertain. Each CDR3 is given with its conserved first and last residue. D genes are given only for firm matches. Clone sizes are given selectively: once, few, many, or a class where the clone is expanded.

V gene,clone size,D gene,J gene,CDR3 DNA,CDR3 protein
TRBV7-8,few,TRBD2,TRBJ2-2,TGTGCCAGCAGCCGGGCTGCTAGCGGGTCCCTGGTGTTTTTT,CASSRAASGSLVFF
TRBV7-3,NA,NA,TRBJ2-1,TGTGCCAGCAGCGACCGTAGCGGAGCTGAGCAGTTCTTC,CASSDRSGAEQFF
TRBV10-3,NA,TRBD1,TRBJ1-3,TGTGCCACCACCGGGACAGGGAGAACTGGAAACACCATATATTTT,CATTGTGRTGNTIYF
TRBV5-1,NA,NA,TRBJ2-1,TGCGCCAGCTCCCAGGCAGGGGGGCGGTACAATGAGCAGTTCTTC,CASSQAGGRYNEQFF
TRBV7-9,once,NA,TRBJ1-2,TGTGCCAGCAGCTTGCGCAGGGCTACCTATGGCTACACCTTC,CASSLRRATYGYTF
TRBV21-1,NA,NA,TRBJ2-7,TGTGCCAGCAGCGACTCCCGCCGGGACAGGGACTACGAGCAGTACTTC,CASSDSRRDRDYEQYF
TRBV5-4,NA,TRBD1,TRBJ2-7,TGTGCCAGCAGCTTGGCCCTCGGGACAGGGGGTCGCGAGCAGTACTTC,CASSLALGTGGREQYF
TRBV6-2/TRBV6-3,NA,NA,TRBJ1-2,TGTGCCAGCAGCAAACAGGGAAGTCTTACTAACTATGGCTACACCTTC,CASSKQGSLTNYGYTF
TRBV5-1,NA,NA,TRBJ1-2,TGCGCCAGCAGACCCGGGACTGACTATGGCTACACCTTC,CASRPGTDYGYTF
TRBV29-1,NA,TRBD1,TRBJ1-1,TGCAGCGTTTTTCAGGGGGGCACTGAAGCTTTCTTT,CSVFQGGTEAFF
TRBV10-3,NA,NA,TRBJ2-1,TGTGCCATCAGTGGAACACAGAGCTCCTACAATGAGCAGTTCTTC,CAISGTQSSYNEQFF
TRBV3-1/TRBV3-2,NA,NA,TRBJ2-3,TGTGCCAGCAGCCAAGTCTGGAATTGCGGGACCATACTCACAGATACGCAGTATTTT,CASSQVWNCGTILTDTQYF
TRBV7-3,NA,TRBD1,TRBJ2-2,TGTGCCAGCAGCTTGGCAGGGGGCGGAACCGGGGAGCTGTTTTTT,CASSLAGGGTGELFF
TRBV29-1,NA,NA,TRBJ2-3,TGCAGCGTTGGTGGCAGGGGCCCAGATACGCAGTATTTT,CSVGGRGPDTQYF
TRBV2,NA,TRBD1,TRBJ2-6,TGTGCCAGCAGGCCCGGGACAGGGGCCTCTGGGGCCAACGTCCTGACTTTC,CASRPGTGASGANVLTF
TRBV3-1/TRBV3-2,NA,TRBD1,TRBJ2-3,TGTGCCAGCAGCCAAGATTTCAGGGGGGATACGCAGTATTTT,CASSQDFRGDTQYF
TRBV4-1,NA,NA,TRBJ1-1,TGCGCCAGCAGCCAATGGGAGGGGGGCTGGACTGAAGCTTTCTTT,CASSQWEGGWTEAFF
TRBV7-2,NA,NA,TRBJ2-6,TGTGCCGCTACTAGCTCGGGGGCCAACGTCCTGACTTTC,CAATSSGANVLTF
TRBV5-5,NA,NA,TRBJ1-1,TGTGCCAGCAGCTTGGCCTCGGACACTCGGGAAGCTTTCTTT,CASSLASDTREAFF
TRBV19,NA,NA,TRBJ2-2,TGTGCCAGTAGTATTCAGGGCCCCAGGGTGACCGGGGAGCTGTTTTTT,CASSIQGPRVTGELFF
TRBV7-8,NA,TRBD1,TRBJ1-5,TGTGCCAGCAGGCGGGACAGCCAGGCCAATCAGCCCCAGCATTTT,CASRRDSQANQPQHF
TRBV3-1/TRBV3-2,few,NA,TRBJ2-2,TGTGCCAGCAGCCAAGGAGGGTTCACCGGGGAGCTGTTTTTT,CASSQGGFTGELFF
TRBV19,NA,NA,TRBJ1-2,TGTGCCAGTAGTATAAAAACAGGGAATACTGGCTACACCTTC,CASSIKTGNTGYTF
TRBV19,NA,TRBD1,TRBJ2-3,TGTGCCAGTAGTATAGAGGGGACAGGGAGAGATACGCAGTATTTT,CASSIEGTGRDTQYF